The present T cell receptor (beta chain) was sequenced within a study of T cell repertoires in cytomegalovirus infection. This clonotype showed up many times. Its cognate antigen is unknown. Findings and limits, study-wide: People with CMV and the relevant HLA were identified by cumulative public TCR beta family frequency.

TCRdb reprocessed the reads via MiXCR and lists one record per CDR3 protein. Of about 300,000 distinct CDR3 sequences in the sample, around 10% are singletons; the top ten hold approximately 2.4%. V dropped 1 base and J dropped 3 bases, with 12 bases sitting between them. The V gene's germline CDR1 is SEHNR and CDR2 FQNEAQ (reference sequence). The CDR3 sequence is 15 residues long. The sample consisted of PBMCs. The rearrangement links TRBV7-9 to TRBJ1-2; D unresolved. The sequence came from a human donor in good health (CMV status not recorded). Some clones in this sample may be carry-over from other donors' samples. CDR3 region: CASSLVGRPDYGYTF. CDR3 sequence (DNA): TGTGCCAGCAGCTTAGTAGGGCGCCCGGACTATGGCTACACCTTC.